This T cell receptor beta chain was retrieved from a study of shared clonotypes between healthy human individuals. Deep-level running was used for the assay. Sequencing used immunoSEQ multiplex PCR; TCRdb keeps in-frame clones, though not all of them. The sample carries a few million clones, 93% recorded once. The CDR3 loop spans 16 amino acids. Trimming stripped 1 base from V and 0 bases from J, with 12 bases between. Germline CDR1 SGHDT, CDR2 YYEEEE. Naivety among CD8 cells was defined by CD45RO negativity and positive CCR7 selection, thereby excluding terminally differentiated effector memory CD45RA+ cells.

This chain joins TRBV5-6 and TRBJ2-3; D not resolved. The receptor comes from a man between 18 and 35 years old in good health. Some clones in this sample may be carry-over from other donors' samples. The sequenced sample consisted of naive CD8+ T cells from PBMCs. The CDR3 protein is CASSLWYGSSTDTQYF. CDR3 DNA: TGTGCCAGCAGCTTGTGGTACGGCAGCAGCACAGATACGCAGTATTTT.